One sample yielded the 29 T cell receptor beta chains listed below, sequenced in a study of cytomegalovirus exposure and HLA in healthy donors. PCR involved 60 Vbeta and 13 Jbeta primers. Sequenced by immunoSEQ multiplex PCR; TCRdb stores in-frame clones only, minus some. The table lists 95,000 to 150,000 clones, approximately 76% of them singletons. The specimen sequenced was PBMCs. These receptors all come from a man between 60 and 70 years old in good health and CMV-seropositive.

This chain connects TRBV9 to TRBJ1-3, with 7 nucleotides matching TRBD1. The CDR3 totals 16 residues. V lost 0 bases, J lost 1 base, and 4 bases stayed unmatched. Germline V CDR1 and CDR2: SGDLS, YYNGEE. In DNA, the CDR3 is TGTGCCAGCAGCGTAGGGGCAGGGGGTTCTGGAAACACCATATATTTT. Protein sequence: CASSVGAGGSGNTIYF.

J is TRBJ2-1 and V is TRBV7-9, with D perhaps TRBD2 (5 bases). Germline V CDR1 and CDR2: SEHNR, FQNEAQ (reference sequence). Trimming removed 5 bases from V and 3 bases from J, with 14 bases in between. CDR3 length: 15 residues. The CDR3 reads CASSPFVGVYNEQFF. The CDR3 coding sequence is TGTGCCAGCAGCCCCTTTGTGGGAGTCTACAATGAGCAGTTCTTC.

This clone has more than one count but fewer than ten. This chain joins TRBV6-6 and TRBJ2-7; TRBD1 matches at 7 bases. Germline CDR1 is MNHNY and CDR2 is SVGAGI (reference sequence). The CDR3 length is 16 residues. The junction had 9 bases not matched to a gene; V was cut back by 0 bases and J by 4 bases. The CDR3 DNA reads TGTGCCAGCAGTTACTCAGGGGGCCGGGGTTTATACGAGCAGTACTTC. This encodes CASSYSGGRGLYEQYF.

This clone was counted a few times. The J gene is TRBJ2-4, the V gene TRBV6-5; possibly TRBD2 for D (5 bases). V gave up 8 bases and J gave up 1 base, with 12 bases separating them. Per the germline V gene, CDR1 is MNHEY and CDR2 is SVGAGI. CDR3 size: 14 residues. CDR3 coding DNA: TGTGCCAGCCAGAGGGCTGCTGCCAAAAACATTCAGTACTTC. Translating gives CASQRAAAKNIQYF.

The genes are TRBV5-1 and TRBJ2-5; D unclear. V was shortened by 0 bases and J by 2 bases, with 5 bases between the two germline ends. CDR1 SGHRS and CDR2 YFSETQ come from the germline V gene. This CDR3 is 13 amino acids long. The CDR3 region is CASSLGLQETQYF. The CDR3 coding sequence is TGCGCCAGCAGCTTGGGACTGCAAGAGACCCAGTACTTC.

The chain is built from TRBV2 and TRBJ2-7; D gene ambiguous. Germline V gene sequence: CDR1 SNHLY, CDR2 FYNNEI. This CDR3 contains 12 residues. Trimming pared 2 bases from V and 7 bases from J, leaving 9 bases between. CDR3 nucleotides: TGTGCCAGCAGTGAAAACAGACAAGAGCAGTACTTC. Translating it yields CASSENRQEQYF.

The chain recombines TRBV5-8 with TRBJ1-4; D might be TRBD1 (6 bases). Germline lookup yields CDR1 SGHTS and CDR2 YDEGEE. The CDR3 sequence is 14 residues long. V lost 4 bases and J 5 bases, leaving 12 bases between the germline ends. This CDR3 is CASSRTERNEKLFF. CDR3 nucleotides: TGTGCCAGCAGCCGGACAGAGCGGAATGAAAAACTGTTTTTT.

The V call is TRBV19, the J call TRBJ1-1; the D is unclear. V was pared by 5 bases and J by 4 bases, with 11 bases between. Germline V gene data show CDR1 as LNHDA and CDR2 as SQIVND (reference sequence). This CDR3 is built from 13 residues. CDR3 sequence: CASSRSRLTEAFF. CDR3 sequence (DNA): TGTGCCAGTAGTCGATCGCGGCTCACTGAAGCTTTCTTT.

The gene calls are TRBV9 and TRBJ2-1; 9 bases agree with TRBD2. V shed 0 bases and J 10 bases; nucleotides not matched to a gene: 5. The length of the CDR3 is 14 residues. Germline lookup yields CDR1 SGDLS and CDR2 YYNGEE. In DNA, the CDR3 is TGTGCCAGCAGCGTAGGATCAGGGACTAGCGAGCAGTTCTTC. This gives the protein CASSVGSGTSEQFF.

The chain couples TRBV7-9 to TRBJ2-4, with 7 bases lining up with TRBD1. Germline V gene lookup returns CDR1 SEHNR and CDR2 FQNEAQ (reference sequence). This CDR3 is built from 16 residues. V lost 4 bases to trimming and J lost 1 base; unmatched junction nucleotides: 7. The CDR3 here is CASSSRQGRAKNIQYF. CDR3 DNA sequence: TGTGCCAGCAGCTCACGACAGGGTCGGGCCAAAAACATTCAGTACTTC.

The chain's CDR3 is CASSLVKRQGLYGYTF. In DNA form, the CDR3 reads TGTGCCAGCAGCCTCGTAAAAAGACAGGGCCTCTATGGCTACACCTTC. The chain combines TRBV11-3 with TRBJ1-2, with TRBD1 matching 7 bases. The trim removed 5 bases at V and 4 bases at J, leaving 13 bases unmatched. From germline, CDR1 is SGHNT and CDR2 YENEEA. This CDR3 is 16 amino acids long.

The V gene is TRBV5-6, the J gene TRBJ2-5; possibly TRBD2 for D (5 bases). The J call is uncertain, as TRBJ2-7 better fits the DNA end. Germline CDR1 SGHDT, CDR2 YYEEEE. The length of the CDR3 is 16 residues. Here the CDR3 DNA reads TGTGCCAGCAGCTGGTCCCCCAGCGGAAGAGGGTACGAGCAGTACTTC. As protein: CASSWSPSGRGYEQYF.

DNA of the CDR3: TGCAGCGTTCGCGAGATGAACACTGAAGCTTTCTTT. This gives the protein CSVREMNTEAFF. This chain uses TRBV29-1 with TRBJ1-1; D not resolved. Germline V CDR1 and CDR2: SQVTM, ANQGSEA. The CDR3 loop spans 12 amino acids. V shed 5 bases and J shed 0 bases, with 7 bases lying between them.

The chain joins TRBV28 to TRBJ2-3, with 8 bases identical to TRBD2. Germline CDR1 and CDR2: MDHEN and SYDVKM. This CDR3 has 15 amino acids. V shed 3 bases and J 5 bases; nucleotides not matched to a gene: 7. As DNA, the CDR3 is TGTGCCAGCAGTTTGCGGGGGGCTCAAGTAGATACGCAGTATTTT. Translating it yields CASSLRGAQVDTQYF.

The chain couples TRBV19 to TRBJ2-7; TRBD2 agrees at 7 bases. There are 13 residues in the CDR3. Trimming removed 8 bases from V and 4 bases from J; junction bases left unmatched: 8. CDR1 and CDR2 from the germline V gene are LNHDA and SQIVND (reference sequence). The CDR3 here is CASEGLPPYEQYF. CDR3 nucleotides: TGTGCCAGTGAGGGACTACCTCCTTACGAGCAGTACTTC.

This clone was counted between two and nine times. The V and J genes are TRBV4-1 and TRBJ1-4; 10 bases line up with TRBD1. The CDR3 contains 15 residues. Looked up from germline, CDR1 is MGHRA and CDR2 is YSYEKL. V lost 5 bases to trimming and J lost 7 bases; unmatched junction nucleotides: 7. The CDR3, as DNA: TGCGCCAGCAGCTCATCCGGGACAGGGGCTGAAAAACTGTTTTTT. Protein: CASSSSGTGAEKLFF.

The chain uses TRBV18 and TRBJ1-4; TRBD1 might be the D (6 bases). The germline V and J ends were trimmed by 6 bases and 10 bases, with 18 bases remaining between them. This CDR3 spans 14 amino acids. Germline CDR1 KGHSH, CDR2 LQKENI. CDR3 protein: CASSPRDLGGKLFF. The CDR3 bases are TGTGCCAGCTCGCCAAGGGACCTAGGGGGAAAACTGTTTTTT.

The chain has TRBV18 and TRBJ1-1, with a possible D match to TRBD1 (6 bases). The ends were cut back, 2 bases at V and 7 bases at J, with 11 bases in the middle. CDR1 and CDR2 (germline): KGHSH, LQKENI. The CDR3 has 13 amino acids. The CDR3 sequence is CASSPATGLEAFF. CDR3 nucleotides: TGTGCCAGCTCACCAGCGACAGGCCTTGAAGCTTTCTTT. The full variable domain, its missing parts supplied by reference TRBV18 and TRBJ1-1, is NAGVMQNPRHLVRRRGQEARLRCSPMKGHSHVYWYRQLPEEGLKFMVYLQKENIIDESGMPKERFSAEFPKEGPSILRIQQVVRGDSAAYFCASSPATGLEAFFGQGTRLTVV.

This rearrangement joins TRBV28 to TRBJ2-2; no reliable D call. Trimming removed 1 base from V and 7 bases from J, with 4 bases in between. Germline values: CDR1 MDHEN, CDR2 SYDVKM. The CDR3 is 12 residues long. CDR3 amino acids: CASSLLDGELFF. Here the CDR3 DNA reads TGTGCCAGCAGTTTATTAGACGGGGAGCTGTTTTTT.

This clone was counted a single time. The chain employs TRBV6-4 and TRBJ2-7; 12 nucleotides align to TRBD2. V dropped 0 bases and J dropped 6; count of bases not matched to a gene: 9. The CDR3 has 17 residues. Germline V gene sequence: CDR1 MRHNA, CDR2 SNTAGT. The CDR3 DNA reads as TGTGCCAGCAGTGACTCAGCTAGCGGGGGGGCCATCTCCGAGCAGTACTTC. Its protein product is CASSDSASGGAISEQYF.

The rearrangement uses TRBV6-5 and TRBJ2-7, with 11 nucleotides matching TRBD2. The V gene end was trimmed by 6 bases and the J gene end by 4 bases; junction bases not matched to a gene: 2. The CDR3 runs to 13 residues. Looked up from germline, CDR1 is MNHEY and CDR2 is SVGAGI. CDR3 sequence: CASRTSGSYEQYF. For the CDR3, the DNA is TGTGCCAGCAGAACTAGCGGGAGTTACGAGCAGTACTTC.

CDR3 region: CAISEPDRAPDTQYF. In DNA form, the CDR3 reads TGTGCCATCAGTGAGCCGGACAGGGCCCCAGATACGCAGTATTTT. V usage is TRBV10-3 and J usage is TRBJ2-3, with 8 bases that match TRBD1. The junction had 5 bases not matched to a gene; V was cut back by 2 bases and J by 4 bases. Per germline, CDR1 ENHRY and CDR2 SYGVKD. The CDR3 consists of 15 residues.

The CDR3 DNA reads TGTGCCACCAGCAGTAATCCAACCAGCACTGAAGCTTTCTTT. This codes for CATSSNPTSTEAFF. The rearrangement joins TRBV15 to TRBJ1-1; unclear D gene. V lost 3 bases, J lost 4 bases, and 12 bases lay in between. The CDR3 extends over 14 amino acids. The germline CDR1 and CDR2 sequences are LNHNV and YYDKDF (reference sequence). The full variable domain, its missing parts supplied by reference TRBV15 and TRBJ1-1, is DAMVIQNPRYQVTQFGKPVTLSCSQTLNHNVMYWYQQKSSQAPKLLFHYYDKDFNNEADTPDNFQSRRPNTSFCFLDIRSPGLGDTAMYLCATSSNPTSTEAFFGQGTRLTVV.

The gene calls are TRBV19 and TRBJ2-1, with 11 bases fitting TRBD2. Germline V lookup: CDR1 LNHDA, CDR2 SQIVND (reference sequence). Trimming took 5 bases from V and 4 from J; bases not matched to a gene: 1. The CDR3 consists of 14 residues. The CDR3 coding sequence is TGTGCCAGTAGTTCTAGCGGGGGGTACAATGAGCAGTTCTTC. It yields the protein CASSSSGGYNEQFF. The full variable domain, completed using reference TRBV19 and TRBJ2-1, is DGGITQSPKYLFRKEGQNVTLSCEQNLNHDAMYWYRQDPGQGLRLIYYSQIVNDFQKGDIAEGYSVSREKKESFPLTVTSAQKNPTAFYLCASSSSGGYNEQFFGPGTRLTVL.

The table lists this clone with a count of one. The rearrangement uses TRBV4-1 and TRBJ2-4, with 8 bases fitting TRBD1. The CDR3 is made up of 18 amino acids. J gave up 8 bases and V 4 bases, and 19 bases lay outside the gene matches. Germline V CDR1 and CDR2: MGHRA, YSYEKL. DNA for the CDR3: TGCGCCAGCAGCCCCACAGTCGAAGTTTGGACAGGGCAGGACATTCAGTACTTC. This sequence encodes CASSPTVEVWTGQDIQYF.

The V and J genes are TRBV5-1 and TRBJ2-7, with 7 nucleotides matching TRBD1. V shed 0 bases and J 4 bases; nucleotides not matched to a gene: 4. The CDR3 contains 14 residues. CDR1 and CDR2 (germline): SGHRS, YFSETQ. The CDR3 nucleotides read TGCGCCAGCAGCTTGGGGGCAGGGGGTTACGAGCAGTACTTC. As protein: CASSLGAGGYEQYF. The full variable domain, with the rest looked up from reference TRBV5-1 and TRBJ2-7, is KAGVTQTPRYLIKTRGQQVTLSCSPISGHRSVSWYQQTPGQGLQFLFEYFSETQRNKGNFPGRFSGRQFSNSRSEMNVSTLELGDSALYLCASSLGAGGYEQYFGPGTRLTVT.

This clone is a singleton in its sample. The chain recombines TRBV7-9 with TRBJ2-1; 15 positions agree with TRBD2. After removal of 5 bases from V and 14 bases from J, the junction contained 13 bases not matched to a gene. This CDR3 spans 16 amino acids. Per the germline V gene, CDR1 is SEHNR and CDR2 is FQNEAQ (reference sequence). The CDR3 protein is CASSAPGLAGGLGEFF. In DNA form, the CDR3 reads TGTGCCAGCAGCGCTCCGGGACTAGCGGGAGGATTGGGCGAGTTCTTC.

The chain couples TRBV5-1 to TRBJ1-1; possible D gene TRBD1, 5 bases. The germline V gene encodes CDR1 SGHRS and CDR2 YFSETQ. The CDR3 extends over 14 amino acids. Trimming shortened V by 4 bases and J by 6 bases, and 16 bases separated the two germline ends. CDR3 sequence reads: CASSEGMRGAEAFF. In DNA, the CDR3 is TGCGCCAGCAGCGAAGGGATGCGGGGGGCTGAAGCTTTCTTT.

The chain has TRBV11-2 and TRBJ2-2, with 7 positions matching TRBD1. The ends lost 2 bases at V and 5 bases at J; junction bases unmatched: 2. CDR1 is SGHAT and CDR2 is FQNNGV in the germline V gene. The CDR3 covers 14 residues. In nucleotides, the CDR3 is TGTGCCAGCAGCTTAACCAGGGGGACCGGGGAGCTGTTTTTT. This codes for CASSLTRGTGELFF.